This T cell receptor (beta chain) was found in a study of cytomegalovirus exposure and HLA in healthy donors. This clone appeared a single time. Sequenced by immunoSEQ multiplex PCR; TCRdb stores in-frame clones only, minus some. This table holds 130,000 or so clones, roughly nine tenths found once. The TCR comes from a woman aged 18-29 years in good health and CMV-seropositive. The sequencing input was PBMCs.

CDR3: CSANQGHGYTF. CDR3 sequence (DNA): TGCAGTGCAAATCAGGGGCACGGCTACACCTTC. The chain carries TRBV20-1 and TRBJ1-2; a possible D gene is TRBD1 (6 bases). This CDR3 has 11 amino acids. V lost 6 bases and J 8 bases, leaving 13 bases between the germline ends. Per the germline V gene, CDR1 is DFQATT and CDR2 is SNEGSKA (reference sequence).